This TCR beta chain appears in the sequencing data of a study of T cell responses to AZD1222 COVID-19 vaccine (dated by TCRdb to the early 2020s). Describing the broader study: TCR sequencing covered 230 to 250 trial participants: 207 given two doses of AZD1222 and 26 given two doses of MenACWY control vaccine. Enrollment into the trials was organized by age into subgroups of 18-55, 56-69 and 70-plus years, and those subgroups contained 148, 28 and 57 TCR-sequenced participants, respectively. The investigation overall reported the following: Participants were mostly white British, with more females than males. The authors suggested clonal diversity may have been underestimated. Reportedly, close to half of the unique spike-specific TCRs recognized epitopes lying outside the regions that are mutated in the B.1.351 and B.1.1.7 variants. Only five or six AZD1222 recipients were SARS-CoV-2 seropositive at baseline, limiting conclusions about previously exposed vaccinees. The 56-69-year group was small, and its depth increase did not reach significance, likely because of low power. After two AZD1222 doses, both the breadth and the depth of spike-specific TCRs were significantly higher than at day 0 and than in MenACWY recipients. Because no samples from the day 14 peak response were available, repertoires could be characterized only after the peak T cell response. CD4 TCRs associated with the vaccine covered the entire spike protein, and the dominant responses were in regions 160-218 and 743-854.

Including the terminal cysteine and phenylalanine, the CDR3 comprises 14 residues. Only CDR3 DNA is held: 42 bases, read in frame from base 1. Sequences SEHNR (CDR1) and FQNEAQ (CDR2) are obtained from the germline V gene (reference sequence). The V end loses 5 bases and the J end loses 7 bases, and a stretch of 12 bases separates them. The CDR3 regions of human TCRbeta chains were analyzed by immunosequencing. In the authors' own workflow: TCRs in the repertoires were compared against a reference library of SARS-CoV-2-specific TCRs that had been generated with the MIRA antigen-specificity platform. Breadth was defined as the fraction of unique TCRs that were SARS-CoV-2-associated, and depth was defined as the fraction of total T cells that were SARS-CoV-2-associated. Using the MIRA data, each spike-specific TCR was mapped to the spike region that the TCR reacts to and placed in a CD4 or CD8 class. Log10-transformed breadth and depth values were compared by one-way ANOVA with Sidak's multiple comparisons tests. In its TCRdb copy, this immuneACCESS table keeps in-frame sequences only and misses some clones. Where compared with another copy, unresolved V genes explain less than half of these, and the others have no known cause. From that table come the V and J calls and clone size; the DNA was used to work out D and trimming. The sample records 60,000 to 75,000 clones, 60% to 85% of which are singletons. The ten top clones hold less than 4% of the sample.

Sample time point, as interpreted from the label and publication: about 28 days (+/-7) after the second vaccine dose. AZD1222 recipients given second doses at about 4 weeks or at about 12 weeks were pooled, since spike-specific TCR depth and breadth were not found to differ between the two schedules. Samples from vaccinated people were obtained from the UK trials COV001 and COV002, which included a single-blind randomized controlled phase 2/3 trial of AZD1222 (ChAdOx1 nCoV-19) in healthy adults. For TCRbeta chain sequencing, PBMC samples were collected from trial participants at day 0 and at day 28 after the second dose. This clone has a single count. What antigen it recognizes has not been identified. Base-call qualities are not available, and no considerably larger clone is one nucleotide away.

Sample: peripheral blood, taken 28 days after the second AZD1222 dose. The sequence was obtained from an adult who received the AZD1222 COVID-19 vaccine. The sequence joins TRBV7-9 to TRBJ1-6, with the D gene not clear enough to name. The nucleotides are TGTGCCAGCAGCGGCCGGGCTCTGAATTCACCCCTCCACTTT. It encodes CASSGRALNSPLHF. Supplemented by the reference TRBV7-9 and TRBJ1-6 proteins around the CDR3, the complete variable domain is DTGVSQNPRHKITKRGQNVTFRCDPISEHNRLYWYRQTLGQGPEFLTYFQNEAQLEKSRLLSDRFSAERPKGSFSTLEIQRTEQGDSAMYLCASSGRALNSPLHFGNGTRLTVT.